Each of the 8 T cell receptor beta chains below was sequenced from the same sample in a study of regulatory T cells in long-lasting Graves disease. Investigators prepared the TCR beta libraries by applying iRepertoire HTBI primers and Arm-PCR of CDR3 regions. TCRdb used MiXCR to reprocess the multiplex PCR reads, holding one entry per CDR3 protein. Here the sample spans about 660,000 distinct CDR3 sequences, around 32% being singletons. Time point specified: persistent/refractory GD, antithyroid drugs over 5 years with positive TRAb. Making the TCR library involved RNA that had been extracted from PBMCs. The input for sequencing was peripheral blood mononuclear cells (PBMCs), taken when the disease was refractory, from a patient treated with antithyroid drugs. Every receptor here comes from a female donor with Graves disease.

V gene TRBV6-1 combines with J gene TRBJ1-2, with 10 nucleotides matching TRBD1. The CDR3 loop spans 14 amino acids. V lost 5 bases to trimming and J lost 5 bases; unmatched junction nucleotides: 5. Germline V gene data show CDR1 as MNHNS and CDR2 as SASEGT. In nucleotides, the CDR3 is TGTGCCAGCAGTCGGGGACAGGGGCCATATGGCTACACCTTC. This codes for CASSRGQGPYGYTF.

This clonotype was recorded a few times. Just one base apart from a much larger clone, this may be a read error. V usage is TRBV28 and J usage is TRBJ1-2; 9 bases line up with TRBD1. The V gene end was trimmed by 2 bases and the J gene end by 9 bases; junction bases not matched to a gene: 7. Germline values: CDR1 MDHEN, CDR2 SYDVKM. The CDR3 totals 14 residues. CDR3 protein: CASSLMGQGFSYTF. DNA for the CDR3: TGTGCCAGCAGTTTAATGGGACAGGGTTTTAGCTACACCTTC.

The J gene is TRBJ1-3, the V gene TRBV7-2; maybe TRBD1 (5 bases). The CDR3 totals 14 residues. Germline lookup yields CDR1 SGHTA and CDR2 FQGNSA. Trimming removed 4 bases at V and 2 bases at J, with 9 bases between. The CDR3 bases are TGTGCCAGCAGCTGGGGGTCCGCTGGAAACACCATATATTTT. Translating it yields CASSWGSAGNTIYF.

The CDR3 DNA is TGTGCCTGGAGTCGTGGGTTTGACTACGAGCAGTACTTC. Amino acid sequence: CAWSRGFDYEQYF. The chain links TRBV30 to TRBJ2-7; D gene uncertain. The V end was cut by 2 bases, the J end by 3 bases, with 11 bases between. The CDR3 spans 13 residues. CDR1 GTSNPN and CDR2 SVGIG come from the germline V gene (reference sequence). Full variable domain (missing parts from reference TRBV30 and TRBJ2-7): SQTIHQWPATLVQPVGSPLSLECTVEGTSNPNLYWYRQAAGRGLQLLFYSVGIGQISSEVPQNLSASRPQDRQFILSSKKLLLSDSGFYLCAWSRGFDYEQYFGPGTRLTVT.

In this sample, this clonotype turned up a few times. V is TRBV29-1 and J is TRBJ2-7; 8 positions agree with TRBD2. The germline V gene has CDR1 SQVTM and CDR2 ANQGSEA. This CDR3 contains 16 residues. J lost 4 bases, V lost 0 bases, and 11 bases had no gene match. The CDR3 is CSVEEGLAGGRYEQYF. DNA of the CDR3: TGCAGCGTTGAAGAAGGGCTAGCGGGCGGGAGATACGAGCAGTACTTC.

This CDR3 reads CASSPSHGQGARSNQPQHF. The CDR3 nucleotides are TGTGCCAGCAGCCCTTCCCACGGACAGGGGGCTAGAAGCAATCAGCCCCAGCATTTT. V usage is TRBV11-3 and J usage is TRBJ1-5; 11 bases fit TRBD1. With V trimmed by 5 bases and J by 1 base, 13 bases remained unmatched. Germline assignment: CDR1 SGHNT and CDR2 YENEEA. CDR3 length: 19 residues.

In this sample, this clonotype turned up many times. The chain couples TRBV20-1 to TRBJ1-1, with no clear D. Germline-derived CDR1 and CDR2 are DFQATT and SNEGSKA (reference sequence). Trimming removed 0 bases from V and 8 bases from J, with 10 bases in between. The CDR3 is 12 residues long. The CDR3 is CSAREVSQEAFF. The CDR3 coding sequence is TGCAGTGCTAGAGAGGTCAGCCAGGAAGCTTTCTTT.

This clonotype showed up just a few times. The chain couples TRBV6-2 or TRBV6-3 to TRBJ2-7; tentative D call: TRBD2 (7 bases). The CDR3 consists of 15 residues. The germline CDR1 and CDR2 sequences are MNHEY and SVGEGT. Trimming cost V 0 bases and J 2 bases, with 11 bases left between them. CDR3 loop: CASSYSRGGTYEQYF. CDR3 nucleotides: TGTGCCAGCAGTTACTCGAGGGGGGGTACCTACGAGCAGTACTTC.